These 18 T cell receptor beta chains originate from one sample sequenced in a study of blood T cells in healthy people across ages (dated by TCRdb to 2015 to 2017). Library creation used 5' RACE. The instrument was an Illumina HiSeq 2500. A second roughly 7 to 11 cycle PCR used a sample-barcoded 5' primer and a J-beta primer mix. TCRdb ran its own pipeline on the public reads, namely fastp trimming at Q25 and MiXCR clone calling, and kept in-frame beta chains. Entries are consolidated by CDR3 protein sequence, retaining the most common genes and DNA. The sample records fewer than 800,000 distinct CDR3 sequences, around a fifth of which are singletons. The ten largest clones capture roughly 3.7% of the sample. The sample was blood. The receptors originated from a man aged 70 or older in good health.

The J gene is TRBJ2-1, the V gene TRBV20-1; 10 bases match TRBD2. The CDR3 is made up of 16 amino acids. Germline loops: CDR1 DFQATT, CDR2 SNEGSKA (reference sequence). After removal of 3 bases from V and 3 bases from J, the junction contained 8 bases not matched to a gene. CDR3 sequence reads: CSARSLTSGNYNEQFF. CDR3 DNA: TGCAGTGCTAGGTCCCTCACTAGCGGGAACTACAATGAGCAGTTCTTC.

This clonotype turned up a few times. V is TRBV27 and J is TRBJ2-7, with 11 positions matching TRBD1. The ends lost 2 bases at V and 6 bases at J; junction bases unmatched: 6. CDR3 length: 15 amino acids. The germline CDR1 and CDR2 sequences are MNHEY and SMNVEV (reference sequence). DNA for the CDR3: TGTGCCAGCAGTTTAACAGGGACAGGGGGGTTCGAGCAGTACTTC. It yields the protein CASSLTGTGGFEQYF.

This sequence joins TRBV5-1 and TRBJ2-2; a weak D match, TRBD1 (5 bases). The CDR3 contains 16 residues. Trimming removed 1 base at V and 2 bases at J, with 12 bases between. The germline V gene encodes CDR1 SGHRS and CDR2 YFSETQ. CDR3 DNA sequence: TGCGCCAGCAGCTTGAGGGGTAGCCTTAACACCGGGGAGCTGTTTTTT. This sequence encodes CASSLRGSLNTGELFF.

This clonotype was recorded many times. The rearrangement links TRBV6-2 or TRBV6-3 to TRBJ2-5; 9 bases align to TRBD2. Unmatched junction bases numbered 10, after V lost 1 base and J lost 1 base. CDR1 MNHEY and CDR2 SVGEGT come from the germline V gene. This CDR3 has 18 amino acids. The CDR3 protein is CASSYFSGRPVLQETQYF. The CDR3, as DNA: TGTGCCAGCAGTTACTTCAGCGGGAGGCCCGTCCTCCAAGAGACCCAGTACTTC.

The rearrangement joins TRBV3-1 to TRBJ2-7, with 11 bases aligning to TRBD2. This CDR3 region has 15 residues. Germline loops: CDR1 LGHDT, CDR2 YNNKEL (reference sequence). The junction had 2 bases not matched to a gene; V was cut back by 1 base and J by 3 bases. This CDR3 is CASSQATSGIYEQYF. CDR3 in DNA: TGTGCCAGCAGCCAAGCGACTAGCGGGATCTACGAGCAGTACTTC.

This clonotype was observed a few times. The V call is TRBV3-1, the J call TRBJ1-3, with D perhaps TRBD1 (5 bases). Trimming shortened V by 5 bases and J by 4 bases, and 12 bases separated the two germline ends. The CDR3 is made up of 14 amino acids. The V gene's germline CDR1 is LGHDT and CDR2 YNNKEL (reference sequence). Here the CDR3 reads CASSFREGGNTIYF. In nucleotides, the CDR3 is TGTGCCAGCAGCTTCAGGGAGGGCGGAAACACCATATATTTT.

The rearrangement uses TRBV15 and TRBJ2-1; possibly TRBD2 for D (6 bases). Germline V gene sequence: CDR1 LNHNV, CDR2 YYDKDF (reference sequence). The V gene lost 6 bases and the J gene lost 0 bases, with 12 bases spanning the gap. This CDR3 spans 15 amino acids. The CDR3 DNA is TGTGCCACCAGTCTGACTAGGAGCTCCTACAATGAGCAGTTCTTC. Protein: CATSLTRSSYNEQFF.

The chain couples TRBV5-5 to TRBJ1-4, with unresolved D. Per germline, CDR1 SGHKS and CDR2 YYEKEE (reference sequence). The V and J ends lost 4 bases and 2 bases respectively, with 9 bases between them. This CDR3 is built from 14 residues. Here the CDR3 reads CASSPGLTNEKLFF. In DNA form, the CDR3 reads TGTGCCAGCAGCCCTGGATTGACTAATGAAAAACTGTTTTTT.

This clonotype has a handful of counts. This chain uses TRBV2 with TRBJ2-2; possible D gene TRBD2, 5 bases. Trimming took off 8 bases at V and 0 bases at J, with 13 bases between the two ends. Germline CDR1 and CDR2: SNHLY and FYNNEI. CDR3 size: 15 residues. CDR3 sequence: CASRAGFPNTGELFF. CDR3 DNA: TGTGCCAGCCGCGCGGGCTTCCCGAACACCGGGGAGCTGTTTTTT.

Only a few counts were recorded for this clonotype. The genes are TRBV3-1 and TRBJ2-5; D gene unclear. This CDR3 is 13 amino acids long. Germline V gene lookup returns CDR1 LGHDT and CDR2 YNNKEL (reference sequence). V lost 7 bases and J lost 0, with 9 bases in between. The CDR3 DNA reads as TGTGCCAGCAAAGAATGGTACCAAGAGACCCAGTACTTC. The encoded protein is CASKEWYQETQYF.

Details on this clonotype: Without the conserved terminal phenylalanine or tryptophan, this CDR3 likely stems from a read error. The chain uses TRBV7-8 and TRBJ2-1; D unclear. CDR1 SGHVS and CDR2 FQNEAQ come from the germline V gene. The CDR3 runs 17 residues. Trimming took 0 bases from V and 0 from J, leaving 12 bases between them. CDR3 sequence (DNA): TGTGCCAGCAGCTTAGCGAGGCAGCTTAGCTCCTACAATGAGCAGTTCGTC. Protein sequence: CASSLARQLSSYNEQFV.

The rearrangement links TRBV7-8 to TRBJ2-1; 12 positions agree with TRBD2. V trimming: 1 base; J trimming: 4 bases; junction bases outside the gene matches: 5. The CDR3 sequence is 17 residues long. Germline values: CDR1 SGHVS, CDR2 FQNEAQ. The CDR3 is CASSLGRLAGVYNEQFF. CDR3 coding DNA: TGTGCCAGCAGCTTAGGCCGACTAGCGGGAGTGTACAATGAGCAGTTCTTC.

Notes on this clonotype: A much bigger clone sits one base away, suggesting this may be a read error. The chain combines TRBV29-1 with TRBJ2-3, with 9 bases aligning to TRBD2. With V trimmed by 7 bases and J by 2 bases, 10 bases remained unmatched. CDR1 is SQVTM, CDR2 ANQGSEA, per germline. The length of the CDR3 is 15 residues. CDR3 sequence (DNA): TGCAGCGCTGGCCCTAGCGGGAAGAACACAGATACGCAGTATTTT. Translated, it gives CSAGPSGKNTDTQYF.

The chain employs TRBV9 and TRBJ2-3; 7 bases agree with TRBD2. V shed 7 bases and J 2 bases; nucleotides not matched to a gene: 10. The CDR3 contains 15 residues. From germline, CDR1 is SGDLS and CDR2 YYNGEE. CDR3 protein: CASSEGGSFTDTQYF. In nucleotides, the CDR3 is TGTGCCAGCTCAGAGGGCGGGAGCTTCACAGATACGCAGTATTTT.

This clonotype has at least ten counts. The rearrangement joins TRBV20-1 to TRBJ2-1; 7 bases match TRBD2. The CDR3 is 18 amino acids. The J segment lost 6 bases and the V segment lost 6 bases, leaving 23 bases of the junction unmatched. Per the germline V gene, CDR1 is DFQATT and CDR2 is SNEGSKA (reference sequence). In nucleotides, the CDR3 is TGCAGTGCCTCGGCGCCGGGTGGCGGGAGTGGGATCGTCAATGAGCAGTTCTTC. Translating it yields CSASAPGGGSGIVNEQFF.

The CDR3 region has the DNA TGTGCCAGCAGCGTAGCCCTAGCTCCCAATGAGCAGTTCTTC. Translation: CASSVALAPNEQFF. The genes are TRBV9 and TRBJ2-1, with D maybe TRBD2 (5 bases). Trimming took 0 bases from V and 6 from J, leaving 10 bases between them. This CDR3 region has 14 residues. The germline V gene encodes CDR1 SGDLS and CDR2 YYNGEE.

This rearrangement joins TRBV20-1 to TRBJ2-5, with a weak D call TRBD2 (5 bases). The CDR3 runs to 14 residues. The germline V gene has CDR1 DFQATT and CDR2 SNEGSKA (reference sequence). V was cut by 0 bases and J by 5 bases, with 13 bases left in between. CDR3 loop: CSARDPPSSETQYF. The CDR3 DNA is TGCAGTGCTAGAGATCCCCCTAGCTCGGAGACCCAGTACTTC.

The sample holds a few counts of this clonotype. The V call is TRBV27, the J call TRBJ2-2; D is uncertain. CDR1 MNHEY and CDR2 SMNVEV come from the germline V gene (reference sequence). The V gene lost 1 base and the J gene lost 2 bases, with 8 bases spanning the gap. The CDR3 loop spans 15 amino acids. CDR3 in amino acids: CASSLFGPNTGELFF. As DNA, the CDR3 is TGTGCCAGCAGTTTATTTGGCCCTAACACCGGGGAGCTGTTTTTT.